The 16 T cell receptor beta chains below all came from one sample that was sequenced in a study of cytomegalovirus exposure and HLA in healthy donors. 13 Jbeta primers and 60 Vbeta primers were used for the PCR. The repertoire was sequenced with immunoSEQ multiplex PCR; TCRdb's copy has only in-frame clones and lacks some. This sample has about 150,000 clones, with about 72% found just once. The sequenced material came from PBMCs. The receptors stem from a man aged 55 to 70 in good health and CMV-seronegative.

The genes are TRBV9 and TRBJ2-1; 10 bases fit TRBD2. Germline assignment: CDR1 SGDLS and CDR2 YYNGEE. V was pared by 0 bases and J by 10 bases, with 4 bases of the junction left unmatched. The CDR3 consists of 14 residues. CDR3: CASSVELAGREQFF. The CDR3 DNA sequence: TGTGCCAGCAGCGTAGAACTAGCGGGACGGGAGCAGTTCTTC.

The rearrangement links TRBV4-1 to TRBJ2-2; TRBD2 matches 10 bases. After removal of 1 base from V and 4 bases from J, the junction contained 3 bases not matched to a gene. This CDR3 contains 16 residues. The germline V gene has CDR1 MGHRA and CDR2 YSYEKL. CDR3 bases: TGCGCCAGCAGCCAAGTCTTAGCGGGAGGCACCGGGGAGCTGTTTTTT. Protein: CASSQVLAGGTGELFF.

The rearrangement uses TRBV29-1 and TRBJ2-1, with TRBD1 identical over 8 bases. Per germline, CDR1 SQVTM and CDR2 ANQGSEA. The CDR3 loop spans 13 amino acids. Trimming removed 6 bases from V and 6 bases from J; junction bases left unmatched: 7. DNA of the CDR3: TGCAGCGTCAGGGGGCCCAATATCAATGAGCAGTTCTTC. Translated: CSVRGPNINEQFF.

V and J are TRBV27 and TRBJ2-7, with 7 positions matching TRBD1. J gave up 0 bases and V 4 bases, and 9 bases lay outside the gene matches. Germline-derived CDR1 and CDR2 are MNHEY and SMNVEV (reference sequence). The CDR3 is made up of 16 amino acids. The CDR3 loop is CASSSYRGTGSYEQYF. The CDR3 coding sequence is TGTGCCAGCAGTTCCTACAGGGGAACGGGCTCCTACGAGCAGTACTTC.

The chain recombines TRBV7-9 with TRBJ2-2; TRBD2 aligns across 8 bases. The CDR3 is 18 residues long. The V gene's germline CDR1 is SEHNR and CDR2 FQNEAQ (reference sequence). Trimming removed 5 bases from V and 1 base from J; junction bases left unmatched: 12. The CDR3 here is CASSPRLTSGRNTGELFF. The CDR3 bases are TGTGCCAGCAGCCCCCGTCTCACTAGCGGAAGGAACACCGGGGAGCTGTTTTTT.

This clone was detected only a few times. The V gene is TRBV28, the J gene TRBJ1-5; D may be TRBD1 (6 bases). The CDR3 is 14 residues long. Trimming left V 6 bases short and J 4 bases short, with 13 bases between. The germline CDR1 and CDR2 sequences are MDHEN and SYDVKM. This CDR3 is CASSLIQGNQPQHF. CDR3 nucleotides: TGTGCCAGCAGCTTAATCCAGGGGAATCAGCCCCAGCATTTT.

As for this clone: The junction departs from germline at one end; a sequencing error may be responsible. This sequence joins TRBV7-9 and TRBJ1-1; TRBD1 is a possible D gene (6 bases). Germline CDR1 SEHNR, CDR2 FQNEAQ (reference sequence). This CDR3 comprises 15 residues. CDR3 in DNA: TGTGCCAGCAACTTAATAACAGGGCGTAGCACTGAAGCTTTCTTT. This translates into CASNLITGRSTEAFF.

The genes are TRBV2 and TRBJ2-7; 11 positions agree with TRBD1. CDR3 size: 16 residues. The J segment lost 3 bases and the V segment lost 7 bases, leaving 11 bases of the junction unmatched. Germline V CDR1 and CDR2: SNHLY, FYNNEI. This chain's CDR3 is CASIFRRGQGDYEQYF. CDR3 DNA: TGTGCCAGCATCTTCAGGAGGGGACAGGGGGACTACGAGCAGTACTTC.

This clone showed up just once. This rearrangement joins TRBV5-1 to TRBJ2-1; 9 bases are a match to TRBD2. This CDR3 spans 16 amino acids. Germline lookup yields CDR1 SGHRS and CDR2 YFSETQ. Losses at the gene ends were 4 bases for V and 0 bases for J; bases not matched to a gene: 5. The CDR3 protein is CASSPGLAPSYNEQFF. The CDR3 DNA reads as TGCGCCAGCAGCCCCGGACTAGCGCCCTCCTACAATGAGCAGTTCTTC.

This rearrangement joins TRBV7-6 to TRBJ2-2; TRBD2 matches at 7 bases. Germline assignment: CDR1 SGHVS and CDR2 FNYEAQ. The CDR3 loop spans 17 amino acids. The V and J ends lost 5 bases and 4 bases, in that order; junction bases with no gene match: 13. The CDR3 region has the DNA TGTGCCAGCAGCCCCAGAGGGGCGGGAGTGGGCACCGGGGAGCTGTTTTTT. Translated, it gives CASSPRGAGVGTGELFF.

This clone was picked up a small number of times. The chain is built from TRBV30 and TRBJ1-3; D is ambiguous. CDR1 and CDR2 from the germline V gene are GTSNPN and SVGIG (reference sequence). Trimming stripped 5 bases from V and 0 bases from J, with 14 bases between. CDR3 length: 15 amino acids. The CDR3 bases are TGTGCCTGGGACACCCACGCCGACTCTGGAAACACCATATATTTT. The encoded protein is CAWDTHADSGNTIYF. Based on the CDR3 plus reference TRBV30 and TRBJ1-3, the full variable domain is SQTIHQWPATLVQPVGSPLSLECTVEGTSNPNLYWYRQAAGRGLQLLFYSVGIGQISSEVPQNLSASRPQDRQFILSSKKLLLSDSGFYLCAWDTHADSGNTIYFGEGSWLTVV.

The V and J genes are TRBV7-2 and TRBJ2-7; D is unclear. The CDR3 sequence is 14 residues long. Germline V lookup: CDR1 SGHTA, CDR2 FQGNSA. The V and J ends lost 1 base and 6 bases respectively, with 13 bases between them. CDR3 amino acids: CASSLEVRSAEQYF. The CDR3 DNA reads TGTGCCAGCAGCTTAGAAGTTCGGTCCGCCGAGCAGTACTTC.

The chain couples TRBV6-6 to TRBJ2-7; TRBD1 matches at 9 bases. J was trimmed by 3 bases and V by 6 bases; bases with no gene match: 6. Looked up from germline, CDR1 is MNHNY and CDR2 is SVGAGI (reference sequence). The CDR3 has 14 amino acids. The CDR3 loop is CASRFGQGIYEQYF. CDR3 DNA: TGTGCCAGCAGATTTGGACAGGGGATCTACGAGCAGTACTTC.

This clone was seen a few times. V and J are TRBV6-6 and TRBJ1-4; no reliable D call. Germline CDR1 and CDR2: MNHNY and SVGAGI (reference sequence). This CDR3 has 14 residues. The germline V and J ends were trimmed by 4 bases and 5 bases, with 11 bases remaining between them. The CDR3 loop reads CASSSPLENEKLFF. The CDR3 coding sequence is TGTGCCAGCAGTTCCCCCCTAGAGAATGAAAAACTGTTTTTT.

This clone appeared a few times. In DNA, the CDR3 is TGTGCCAGCAGGGGACTAGTCGGGTCCTACAATGAGCAGTTCTTC. It encodes CASRGLVGSYNEQFF. The chain is built from TRBV27 and TRBJ2-1, with 8 nucleotides matching TRBD2. V was pared by 6 bases and J by 1 base, with 5 bases of the junction left unmatched. CDR3 length: 15 residues. Germline V gene sequence: CDR1 MNHEY, CDR2 SMNVEV (reference sequence).

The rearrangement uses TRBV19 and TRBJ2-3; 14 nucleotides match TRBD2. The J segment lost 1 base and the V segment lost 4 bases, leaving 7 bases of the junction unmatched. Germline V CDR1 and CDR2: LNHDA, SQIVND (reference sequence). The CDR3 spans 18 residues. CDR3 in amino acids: CASSRKGLAGAGTDTQYF. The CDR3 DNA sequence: TGTGCCAGTAGTAGAAAGGGACTAGCGGGAGCCGGCACAGATACGCAGTATTTT.